A single sample is the source of the 2 T cell receptor beta chains below, sequenced in a study of regulatory T cells in long-lasting Graves disease. Time point defined: persistent/refractory GD, antithyroid drugs over 5 years with positive TRAb. PBMCs were the source of the RNA used for TCR sequencing. According to the study, TCR beta libraries were built with iRepertoire HTBI primers and CDR3-region Arm-PCR. TCRdb called the multiplex PCR reads again in MiXCR, with one record for every CDR3 protein. The data contain about 660,000 distinct CDR3 sequences, around 30% of them seen just once; the ten biggest clones take up around 40%. This specimen consisted of peripheral blood mononuclear cells (PBMCs), obtained when the disease was refractory, from a patient treated with antithyroid drugs. The receptors come from a female donor with Graves disease.

This clonotype has ten or more counts. The chain has TRBV11-2 and TRBJ1-2, with TRBD1 as a possible D gene (5 bases). CDR1 is SGHAT, CDR2 FQNNGV, per germline. The length of the CDR3 is 14 residues. V was cut by 3 bases and J by 8 bases, with 16 bases left in between. CDR3 protein: CASSFRDSGRGYTF. The CDR3 DNA sequence: TGTGCCAGCAGCTTCCGGGACTCTGGTAGGGGCTACACCTTC.

Many counts were recorded for this clonotype. This rearrangement joins TRBV28 to TRBJ1-2; tentative D call: TRBD1 (6 bases). The germline V gene encodes CDR1 MDHEN and CDR2 SYDVKM. Trimming took off 10 bases at V and 8 bases at J, with 20 bases between the two ends. The CDR3 runs 13 residues. This chain's CDR3 is CATGGQPPVGYTF. The CDR3 coding sequence is TGTGCCACCGGGGGACAACCACCCGTGGGCTACACCTTC.